The text below deals with one T cell receptor (beta chain). Its antigen is unknown. Sequencing was performed with immunoSEQ multiplex PCR; in TCRdb, only in-frame clones are kept and a portion is missing. The sample contains about 92,000 clones, roughly 88% of which appear only once. Germline-derived CDR1 and CDR2 are SNHLY and FYNNEI. This CDR3 region has 15 residues. J lost 2 bases, V lost 7 bases, and 7 bases had no gene match. The sample originates from a study of T cell responses to AZD1222 COVID-19 vaccine. Study-level results: With dominance at 160-218 and 743-854, vaccine-associated CD4 TCRs spanned spike. Donors skewed white British and female; clonal diversity was possibly underestimated.

The clonotype originates from an adult in good health. Sequenced material: peripheral blood, taken on day 0 of MenACWY control vaccination. V and J are TRBV2 and TRBJ2-4; 8 nucleotides align to TRBD1. CDR3: CASTMNRGTKNIQYF. CDR3 in DNA: TGTGCCAGCACTATGAACAGGGGGACCAAAAACATTCAGTACTTC.